This TCR beta chain is from a study of blood T cell repertoires in COVID-19. Method: immunoSEQ multiplex PCR; TCRdb's copy keeps in-frame clones and lacks some. The table shows 180,000 or so clones, with roughly 85% occurring only once. V lost 2 bases, J lost 2 bases, and 7 bases lay in between. CDR3 length: 14 amino acids. CDR1 and CDR2 (germline): KGHSH, LQKENI. This clone was detected only once. The sample was peripheral blood. This TCR was sampled from a man in his sixties with acute or convalescent COVID-19. The chain uses TRBV18 and TRBJ2-1; D may be TRBD2 (6 bases). In DNA form, the CDR3 reads TGTGCCAGCTCACCATCTAGCGCCTACAATGAGCAGTTCTTC. As protein: CASSPSSAYNEQFF.